A selection of T cell receptor beta chains follows, all from one sample in a study of CD8 T cells in Susac syndrome. TCRdb processed the immunoSEQ multiplex PCR reads anew with MiXCR; each CDR3 protein has one entry. The sample has 150,000 or so distinct CDR3 sequences; roughly 94% are singletons. The sample was CD4+ T cells from PBMCs. Receptors originate from a human donor with Susac syndrome. The CDR3 runs from the conserved cysteine through the conserved F or W. A D gene is named only where the DNA matches it firmly. Expanded clones get a size class; other rows say once, few or many, or leave the size out.

CASSKGEIYGYTF | TGTGCCAGCAGCAAGGGGGAAATCTATGGCTACACCTTC | TRBV5-6 | . | TRBJ1-2 | .
CASTSRRSDTQYF | TGTGCCAGCACTTCGCGCCGCTCAGATACGCAGTATTTT | TRBV2 | . | TRBJ2-3 | .
CASSPRGSGLTTNEQFF | TGTGCCAGCTCACCACGGGGTAGCGGGCTGACCACCAATGAGCAGTTCTTC | TRBV18 | . | TRBJ2-1 | TRBD2
CASGQTGRNQPQHF | TGTGCTAGTGGTCAGACAGGGAGGAATCAGCCCCAGCATTTT | TRBV12-5 | . | TRBJ1-5 | TRBD1
CASSSPGGEGEKLFF | TGTGCCAGCAGCTCCCCAGGGGGCGAAGGTGAAAAACTGTTTTTT | TRBV5-6 | . | TRBJ1-4 | TRBD1
CSATESTGSNSPLHF | TGCAGTGCTACGGAATCGACAGGGAGCAATTCACCCCTCCACTTT | TRBV20-1 | . | TRBJ1-6 | TRBD1
CASSEAPFLEQYF | TGTGCCAGCAGCGAAGCGCCATTCCTCGAGCAGTACTTC | TRBV9 | . | TRBJ2-7 | .
CASSPGLGHMRYQETQYF | TGTGCCAGCAGTCCGGGACTAGGCCACATGCGTTACCAAGAGACCCAGTACTTC | TRBV27 | . | TRBJ2-5 | TRBD2
CAIGVEETQYF | TGTGCCATCGGGGTAGAAGAGACCCAGTACTTC | TRBV10-3 | . | TRBJ2-5 | .
CASSQAFGTGTEQYF | TGCGCCAGCAGCCAAGCCTTCGGAACAGGGACCGAGCAGTACTTC | TRBV4-3 | . | TRBJ2-7 | .
CASGRGVGELFF | TGTGCCAGCGGGCGGGGGGTCGGGGAGCTGTTTTTT | TRBV2 | . | TRBJ2-2 | TRBD2
CASSPDRVGTEAFF | TGTGCCAGCAGCCCCGACAGGGTGGGCACTGAAGCTTTCTTT | TRBV13 | . | TRBJ1-1 | TRBD1
CASSRDGGDTQYF | TGTGCCAGCTCACGAGACGGGGGAGATACGCAGTATTTT | TRBV18 | . | TRBJ2-3 | .
CASSYDPTTGRDTGELFF | TGTGCCAGCAGTTACGACCCCACTACGGGGCGAGACACCGGGGAGCTGTTTTTT | TRBV6-5 | . | TRBJ2-2 | .
CASSFSGKTYEQYF | TGTGCCAGCAGTTTTTCAGGGAAGACCTACGAGCAGTACTTC | TRBV28 | . | TRBJ2-7 | .
CSVEDPFNTGTLSQETQYF | TGCAGCGTTGAAGATCCTTTTAATACCGGGACTCTGAGTCAAGAGACCCAGTACTTC | TRBV29-1 | . | TRBJ2-5 | .
CASSLATSSYNEQFF | TGTGCCAGCAGCTTGGCGACTAGCTCCTACAATGAGCAGTTCTTC | TRBV5-4 | . | TRBJ2-1 | .
CATSRDVGPVLNEQFF | TGTGCCACCAGCAGAGATGTGGGACCCGTGCTCAATGAGCAGTTCTTC | TRBV15 | . | TRBJ2-1 | .
CASSQDRNQFYGYTF | TGTGCCAGCAGCCAAGATAGGAACCAGTTCTATGGCTACACCTTC | TRBV3-1 | . | TRBJ1-2 | .
CASSLAQTRFPFF | TGTGCCAGCAGTTTAGCACAGACCCGATTCCCCTTCTTC | TRBV12-3/TRBV12-4 | . | TRBJ2-1 | .
CSVEGRLQETQYF | TGCAGCGTTGAGGGCAGGCTACAAGAGACCCAGTACTTC | TRBV29-1 | . | TRBJ2-5 | .
CASRATGTGNGYTF | TGTGCCAGCAGAGCGACAGGGACGGGCAATGGCTACACCTTC | TRBV25-1 | . | TRBJ1-2 | TRBD1
CASSLALAEKGYGYTF | TGTGCCAGCAGCTTAGCGTTGGCTGAGAAAGGATATGGCTACACCTTC | TRBV7-9 | . | TRBJ1-2 | .
CASSPRQAVYEQYF | TGTGCCAGCAGCCCTAGACAGGCCGTCTACGAGCAGTACTTC | TRBV9 | . | TRBJ2-7 | .
CASSPRIAGGPNEQFF | TGTGCCAGCTCACCACGCATAGCGGGAGGGCCCAATGAGCAGTTCTTC | TRBV18 | . | TRBJ2-1 | TRBD2
CSASSGYKRETQYF | TGCAGTGCTTCTAGCGGGTACAAGAGGGAGACCCAGTACTTC | TRBV20-1 | . | TRBJ2-5 | TRBD2
CASSPPRGNYGYTF | TGTGCCAGCTCACCACCGCGGGGGAACTATGGCTACACCTTC | TRBV18 | . | TRBJ1-2 | .
CSVEGTFGYGYTF | TGCAGCGTTGAGGGGACTTTCGGCTATGGCTACACCTTC | TRBV29-1 | . | TRBJ1-2 | .
CSIFGGPYGYTF | TGCAGCATCTTCGGTGGCCCCTATGGCTACACCTTC | TRBV29-1 | . | TRBJ1-2 | .
CASVIAGREETQYF | TGTGCCAGCGTAATAGCGGGGCGGGAAGAGACCCAGTACTTC | TRBV7-2 | . | TRBJ2-5 | TRBD2
CASSRIGQKIYGYTF | TGTGCCAGCAGCCGAATCGGGCAGAAAATCTATGGCTACACCTTC | TRBV3-1 | . | TRBJ1-2 | .
CASRGSGYIYYEQYF | TGTGCCAGCAGAGGTTCGGGGTACATCTACTACGAGCAGTACTTC | TRBV21-1 | . | TRBJ2-7 | .
CAWSWTDQETQYF | TGTGCCTGGAGTTGGACAGACCAAGAGACCCAGTACTTC | TRBV30 | . | TRBJ2-5 | .
CASRRLATTGELFF | TGTGCCAGCAGGAGACTAGCGACGACCGGGGAGCTGTTTTTT | TRBV2 | . | TRBJ2-2 | TRBD2
CASSSRMTDTQYF | TGTGCCAGCAGCTCAAGGATGACGGATACGCAGTATTTT | TRBV7-3 | . | TRBJ2-3 | .
CAWSRQGNSPLHF | TGTGCCTGGAGTCGGCAGGGGAATTCACCCCTCCACTTT | TRBV30 | once | TRBJ1-6 | .